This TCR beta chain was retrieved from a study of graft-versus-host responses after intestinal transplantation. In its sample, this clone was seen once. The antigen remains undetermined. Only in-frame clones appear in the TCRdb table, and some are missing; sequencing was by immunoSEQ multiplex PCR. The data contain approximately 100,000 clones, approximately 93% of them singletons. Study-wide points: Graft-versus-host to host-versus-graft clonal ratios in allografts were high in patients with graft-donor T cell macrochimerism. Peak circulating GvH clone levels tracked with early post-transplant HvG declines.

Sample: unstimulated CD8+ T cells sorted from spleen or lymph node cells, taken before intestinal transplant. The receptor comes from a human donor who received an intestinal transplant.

Here the CDR3 DNA reads TGTGCTAGTGGTGCCCGGACAGGGCTGATCTACAATGAGCAGTTCTTC. It translates to CASGARTGLIYNEQFF. This sequence joins TRBV12-5 and TRBJ2-1; 8 nucleotides align to TRBD1. With V trimmed by 5 bases and J by 3 bases, 9 bases remained unmatched. Germline V gene lookup returns CDR1 LGHNT and CDR2 FRNRAP. The CDR3 runs 16 residues.